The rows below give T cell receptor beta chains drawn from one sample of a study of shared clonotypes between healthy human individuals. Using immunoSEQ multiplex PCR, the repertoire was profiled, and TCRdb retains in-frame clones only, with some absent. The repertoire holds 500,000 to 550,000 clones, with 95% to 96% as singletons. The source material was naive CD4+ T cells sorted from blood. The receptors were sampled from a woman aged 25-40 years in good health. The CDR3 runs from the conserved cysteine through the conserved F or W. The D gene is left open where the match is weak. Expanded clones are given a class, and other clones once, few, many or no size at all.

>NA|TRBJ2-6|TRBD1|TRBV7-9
CASSDGTDSSGANVLTF
TGTGCCAGCAGCGACGGGACAGACAGCTCTGGGGCCAACGTCCTGACTTTC
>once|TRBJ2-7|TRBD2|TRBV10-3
CAISLAVSSYEQYF
TGTGCCATCAGTCTAGCGGTAAGCTCCTACGAGCAGTACTTC
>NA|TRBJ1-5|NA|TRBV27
CASSGGYNQPQHF
TGTGCCAGCAGTGGGGGTTACAATCAGCCCCAGCATTTT
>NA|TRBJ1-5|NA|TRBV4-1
CASSQVQGGGQPQHF
TGCGCCAGCAGCCAAGTTCAGGGAGGCGGTCAGCCCCAGCATTTT
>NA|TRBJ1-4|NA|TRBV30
CAWGGSPNEKLFF
TGTGCCTGGGGAGGCAGCCCTAATGAAAAACTGTTTTTT
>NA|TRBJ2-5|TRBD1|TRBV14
CASSQEGIRGETQYF
TGTGCCAGCAGCCAAGAGGGTATCAGGGGGGAGACCCAGTACTTC
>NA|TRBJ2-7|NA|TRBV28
CASSLQGVGLNEQYF
TGTGCCAGCAGTTTACAGGGTGTGGGCCTCAACGAGCAGTACTTC
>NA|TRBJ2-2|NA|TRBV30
CAWSVLTGELFF
TGTGCCTGGAGTGTACTCACCGGGGAGCTGTTTTTT
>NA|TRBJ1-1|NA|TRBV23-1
CASSAGKGTEAFF
TGCGCCAGCAGTGCAGGCAAGGGGACTGAAGCTTTCTTT
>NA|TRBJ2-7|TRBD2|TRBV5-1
CASSRTSANYEQYF
TGCGCCAGCTCCCGGACTAGCGCGAACTACGAGCAGTACTTC
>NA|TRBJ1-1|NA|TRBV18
CASSPGGELRAFF
TGTGCCAGCTCACCTGGAGGGGAGTTGAGAGCTTTCTTT
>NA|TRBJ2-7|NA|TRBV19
CASSSWKAPSYEQYF
TGTGCCAGTAGTTCGTGGAAGGCACCCTCCTACGAGCAGTACTTC
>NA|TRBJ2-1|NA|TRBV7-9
CASRHRGATYNEQFF
TGTGCCAGCAGGCATAGGGGAGCAACCTACAATGAGCAGTTCTTC
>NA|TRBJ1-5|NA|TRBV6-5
CASRPIGSNQPQHF
TGTGCCAGCAGACCAATTGGTAGCAATCAGCCCCAGCATTTT
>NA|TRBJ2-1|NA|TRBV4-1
CASSQPRGTPSSYNEQFF
TGCGCCAGCAGCCAACCCCGAGGGACTCCGAGCTCCTACAATGAGCAGTTCTTC
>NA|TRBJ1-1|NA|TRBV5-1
CASSSTGGPNTEAFF
TGCGCCAGCAGCTCCACCGGCGGACCGAACACTGAAGCTTTCTTT
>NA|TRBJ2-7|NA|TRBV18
CASSPPSGYEQYF
TGTGCCAGCTCACCACCGTCAGGTTACGAGCAGTACTTC